The 8 T cell receptor beta chains in this list originate from one sample, sequenced in a study of cytomegalovirus exposure and HLA in healthy donors. The PCR made use of 60 Vbeta and 13 Jbeta primers. The protocol was immunoSEQ multiplex PCR, while the TCRdb copy is restricted to in-frame clones and leaves out a portion. The sample records about 130,000 clones, 80% being singletons. Sequencing input: PBMCs. These receptors all stem from a young man in good health and CMV-seronegative.

V usage is TRBV25-1 and J usage is TRBJ1-4; D is possibly TRBD1 (5 bases). The V gene's germline CDR1 is MGHDK and CDR2 SYGVNS. Trimming left V 2 bases short and J 12 bases short, with 10 bases between. There are 12 residues in the CDR3. This CDR3 is CASSERRGELFF. The DNA for the CDR3 is TGTGCCAGCAGTGAACGTCGGGGGGAACTGTTTTTT.

The V and J genes are TRBV7-9 and TRBJ2-7; maybe TRBD1 (7 bases). Looked up from germline, CDR1 is SEHNR and CDR2 is FQNEAQ (reference sequence). V shed 2 bases and J shed 2 bases, with 16 bases lying between them. There are 16 residues in the CDR3. The CDR3 DNA sequence: TGTGCCAGCAGCTTATATGGAGGGGGCCTGACCTACGAGCAGTACTTC. As protein: CASSLYGGGLTYEQYF.

V gene TRBV19 combines with J gene TRBJ2-5; D not certain. Germline lookup yields CDR1 LNHDA and CDR2 SQIVND (reference sequence). V dropped 6 bases and J dropped 6 bases, with 17 bases sitting between them. This CDR3 comprises 14 residues. As DNA, the CDR3 is TGTGCCAGTAGCCTGAGTGTTGGTGCCAAGACCCAGTACTTC. This sequence encodes CASSLSVGAKTQYF.

The chain has TRBV7-8 and TRBJ2-1; perhaps TRBD2 as D (6 bases). In germline, CDR1 is SGHVS, CDR2 FQNEAQ. Trimming cost V 0 bases and J 9 bases, with 6 bases left between them. The CDR3 sequence is 12 residues long. In DNA form, the CDR3 reads TGTGCCAGCAGCTTAGCGCGGGGTGAGCAGTTCTTC. Translating gives CASSLARGEQFF.

The chain combines TRBV28 with TRBJ1-5; no definite D call. Germline CDR1 reads MDHEN; CDR2 reads SYDVKM. The CDR3 is 18 amino acids. Trimming pared 1 base from V and 1 base from J, leaving 17 bases between. The CDR3 loop is CASSLYSVWQASNQPQHF. The CDR3 DNA is TGTGCCAGCAGTTTATATTCAGTCTGGCAGGCAAGCAATCAGCCCCAGCATTTT.

V and J are TRBV27 and TRBJ1-4; 7 bases align to TRBD1. The CDR3 runs to 16 residues. V gave up 2 bases and J gave up 5 bases; unmatched junction bases: 8. Germline CDR1 and CDR2: MNHEY and SMNVEV (reference sequence). In DNA, the CDR3 is TGTGCCAGCAGTTTAAACAGGGGTCTTATGAATGAAAAACTGTTTTTT. Translation: CASSLNRGLMNEKLFF.

The chain carries TRBV19 and TRBJ2-2; the match to TRBD1 covers 8 bases. Germline CDR1 LNHDA, CDR2 SQIVND (reference sequence). Trimming removed 5 bases from V and 7 bases from J; junction bases left unmatched: 6. The CDR3 runs to 14 residues. In nucleotides, the CDR3 is TGTGCCAGTAGTTCTAGAGGGACAGGCGGGGAGCTGTTTTTT. It is translated as CASSSRGTGGELFF. The full variable domain, completed using reference TRBV19 and TRBJ2-2, is DGGITQSPKYLFRKEGQNVTLSCEQNLNHDAMYWYRQDPGQGLRLIYYSQIVNDFQKGDIAEGYSVSREKKESFPLTVTSAQKNPTAFYLCASSSRGTGGELFFGEGSRLTVL.

The chain combines TRBV11-1 with TRBJ2-3; 8 bases are a match to TRBD2. After removal of 4 bases from V and 1 base from J, the junction contained 7 bases not matched to a gene. The CDR3 covers 16 residues. The germline V gene encodes CDR1 SGHAT and CDR2 FQDESV (reference sequence). This CDR3 reads CASSSPGGVRTDTQYF. The DNA for the CDR3 is TGTGCCAGCAGCTCCCCGGGGGGGGTTCGCACAGATACGCAGTATTTT.